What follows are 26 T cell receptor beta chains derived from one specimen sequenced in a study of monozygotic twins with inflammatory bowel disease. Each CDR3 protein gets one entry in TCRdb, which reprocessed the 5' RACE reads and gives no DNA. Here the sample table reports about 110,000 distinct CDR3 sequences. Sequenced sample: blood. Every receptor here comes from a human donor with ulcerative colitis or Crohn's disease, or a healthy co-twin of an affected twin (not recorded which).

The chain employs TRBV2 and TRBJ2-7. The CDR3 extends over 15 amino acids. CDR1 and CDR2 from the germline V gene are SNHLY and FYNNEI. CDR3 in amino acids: CASSEWSTVTYEQYF.

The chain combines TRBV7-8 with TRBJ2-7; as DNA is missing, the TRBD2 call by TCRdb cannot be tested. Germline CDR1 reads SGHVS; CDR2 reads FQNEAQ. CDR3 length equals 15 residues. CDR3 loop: CASSASGGGPYEQYF. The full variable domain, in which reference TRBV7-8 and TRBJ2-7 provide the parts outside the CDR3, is GAGVSQSPRYKVAKRGQDVALRCDPISGHVSLFWYQQALGQGPEFLTYFQNEAQLDKSGLPSDRFFAERPEGSVSTLKIQRTQQEDSAVYLCASSASGGGPYEQYFGPGTRLTVT.

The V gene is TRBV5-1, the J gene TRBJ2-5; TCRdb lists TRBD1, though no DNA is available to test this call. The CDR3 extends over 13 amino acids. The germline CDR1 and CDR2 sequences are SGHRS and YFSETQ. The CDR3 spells CASSSGQKETQYF.

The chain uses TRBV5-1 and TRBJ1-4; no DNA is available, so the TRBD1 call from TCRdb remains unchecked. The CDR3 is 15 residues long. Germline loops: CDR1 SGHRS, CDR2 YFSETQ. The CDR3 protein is CASSLDDGHNEKLFF.

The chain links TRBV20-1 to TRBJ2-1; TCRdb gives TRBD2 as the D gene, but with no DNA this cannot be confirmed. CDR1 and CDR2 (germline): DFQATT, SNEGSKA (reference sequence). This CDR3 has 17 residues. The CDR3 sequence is CSARDGTSGRSGNEQFF.

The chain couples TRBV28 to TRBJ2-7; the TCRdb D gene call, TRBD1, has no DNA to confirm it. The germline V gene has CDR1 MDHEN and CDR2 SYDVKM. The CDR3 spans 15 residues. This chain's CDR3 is CASTTPGGDSYEQYF. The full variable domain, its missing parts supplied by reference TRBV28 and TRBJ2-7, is DVKVTQSSRYLVKRTGEKVFLECVQDMDHENMFWYRQDPGLGLRLIYFSYDVKMKEKGDIPEGYSVSREKKERFSLILESASTNQTSMYLCASTTPGGDSYEQYFGPGTRLTVT.

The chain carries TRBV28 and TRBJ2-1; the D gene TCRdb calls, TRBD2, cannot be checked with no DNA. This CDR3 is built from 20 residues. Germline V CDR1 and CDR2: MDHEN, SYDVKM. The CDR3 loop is CASSFGGGLWPESSYNEQFF.

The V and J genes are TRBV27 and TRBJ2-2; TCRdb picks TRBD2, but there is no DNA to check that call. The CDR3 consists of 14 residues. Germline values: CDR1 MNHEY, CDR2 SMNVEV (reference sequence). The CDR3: CASSSQLAHGELFF.

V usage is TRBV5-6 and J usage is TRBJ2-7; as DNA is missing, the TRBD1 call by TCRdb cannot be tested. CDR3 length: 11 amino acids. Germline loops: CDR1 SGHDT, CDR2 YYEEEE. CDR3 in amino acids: CASSFGAEQYF.

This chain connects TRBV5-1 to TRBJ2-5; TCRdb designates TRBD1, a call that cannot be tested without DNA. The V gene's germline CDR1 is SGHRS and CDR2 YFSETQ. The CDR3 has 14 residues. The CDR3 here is CASSPTGTGKTQYF.

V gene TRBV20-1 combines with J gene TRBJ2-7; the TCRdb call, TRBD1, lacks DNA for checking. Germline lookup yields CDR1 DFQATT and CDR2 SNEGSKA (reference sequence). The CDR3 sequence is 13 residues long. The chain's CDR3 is CSATSGAEDEQYF.

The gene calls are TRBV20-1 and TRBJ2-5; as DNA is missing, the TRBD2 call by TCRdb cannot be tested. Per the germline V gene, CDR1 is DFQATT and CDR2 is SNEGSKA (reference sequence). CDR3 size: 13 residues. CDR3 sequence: CSAQVGGGETQYF.

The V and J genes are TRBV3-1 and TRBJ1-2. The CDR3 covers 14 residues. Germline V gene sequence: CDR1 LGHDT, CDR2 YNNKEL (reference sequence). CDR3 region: CASSPTWGGYGYTF. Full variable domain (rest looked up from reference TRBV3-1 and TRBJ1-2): DTAVSQTPKYLVTQMGNDKSIKCEQNLGHDTMYWYKQDSKKFLKIMFSYNNKELIINETVPNRFSPKSPDKAHLNLHINSLELGDSAVYFCASSPTWGGYGYTFGSGTRLTVV.

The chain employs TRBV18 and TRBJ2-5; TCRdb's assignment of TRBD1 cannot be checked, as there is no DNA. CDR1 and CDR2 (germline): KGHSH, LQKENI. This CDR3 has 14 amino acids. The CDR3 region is CASSPSALQETQYF.

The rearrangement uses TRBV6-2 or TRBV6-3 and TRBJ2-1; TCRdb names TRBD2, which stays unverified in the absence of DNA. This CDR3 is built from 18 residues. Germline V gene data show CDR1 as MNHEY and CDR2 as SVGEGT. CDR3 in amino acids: CASSQGGEGQRSYNEQFF.

The CDR3 region is CASSPTPLDRVEDTQYF. The chain carries TRBV5-5 and TRBJ2-3; the TCRdb call, TRBD1, lacks DNA for checking. The CDR3 runs 17 residues. The germline gives CDR1 SGHKS, CDR2 YYEKEE (reference sequence).

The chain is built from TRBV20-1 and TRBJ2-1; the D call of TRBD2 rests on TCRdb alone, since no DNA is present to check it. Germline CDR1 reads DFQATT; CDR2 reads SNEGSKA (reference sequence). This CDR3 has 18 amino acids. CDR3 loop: CSARRGLAGGPPHNEQFF.

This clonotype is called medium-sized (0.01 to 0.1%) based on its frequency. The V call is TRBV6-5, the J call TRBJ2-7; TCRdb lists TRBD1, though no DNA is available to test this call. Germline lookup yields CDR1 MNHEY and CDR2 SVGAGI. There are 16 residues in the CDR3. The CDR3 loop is CASRSYTGQGFDEQYF.

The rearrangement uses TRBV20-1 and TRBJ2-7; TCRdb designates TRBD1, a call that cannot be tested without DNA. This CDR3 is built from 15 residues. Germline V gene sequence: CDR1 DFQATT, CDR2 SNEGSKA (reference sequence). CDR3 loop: CSAHPGTERFYEQYF.

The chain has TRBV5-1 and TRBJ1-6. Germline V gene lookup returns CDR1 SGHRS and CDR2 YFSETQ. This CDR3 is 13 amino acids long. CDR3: CASSLELNSPLHF.

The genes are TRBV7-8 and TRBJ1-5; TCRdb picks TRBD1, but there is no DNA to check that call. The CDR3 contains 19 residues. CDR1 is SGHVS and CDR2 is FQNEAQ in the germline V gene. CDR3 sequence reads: CASSLVDAQGGSENQPQHF.

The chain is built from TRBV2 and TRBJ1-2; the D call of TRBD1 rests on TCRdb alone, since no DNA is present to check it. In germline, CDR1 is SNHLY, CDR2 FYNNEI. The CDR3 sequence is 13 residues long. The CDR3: CASSGETGYGYTF. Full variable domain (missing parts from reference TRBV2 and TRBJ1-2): EPEVTQTPSHQVTQMGQEVILRCVPISNHLYFYWYRQILGQKVEFLVSFYNNEISEKSEIFDDQFSVERPDGSNFTLKIRSTKLEDSAMYFCASSGETGYGYTFGSGTRLTVV.

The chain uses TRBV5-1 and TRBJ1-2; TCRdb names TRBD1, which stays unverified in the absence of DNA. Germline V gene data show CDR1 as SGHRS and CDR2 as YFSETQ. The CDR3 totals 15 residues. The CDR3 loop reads CASSFGTGGNYGYTF.

The chain's CDR3 is CASSEMGGGTEAFF. The rearrangement joins TRBV5-1 to TRBJ1-1; the TCRdb D gene call, TRBD1, has no DNA to confirm it. CDR3 length: 14 residues. CDR1 and CDR2 from the germline V gene are SGHRS and YFSETQ. The full variable domain, with the rest looked up from reference TRBV5-1 and TRBJ1-1, is KAGVTQTPRYLIKTRGQQVTLSCSPISGHRSVSWYQQTPGQGLQFLFEYFSETQRNKGNFPGRFSGRQFSNSRSEMNVSTLELGDSALYLCASSEMGGGTEAFFGQGTRLTVV.

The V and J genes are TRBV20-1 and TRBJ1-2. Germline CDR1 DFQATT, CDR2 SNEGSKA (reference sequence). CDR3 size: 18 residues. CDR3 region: CSALGRDSRGVDYYGYTF.

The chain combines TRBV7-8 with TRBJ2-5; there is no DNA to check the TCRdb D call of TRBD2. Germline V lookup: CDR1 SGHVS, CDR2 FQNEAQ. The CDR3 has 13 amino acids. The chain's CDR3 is CASSPGLSETQYF.